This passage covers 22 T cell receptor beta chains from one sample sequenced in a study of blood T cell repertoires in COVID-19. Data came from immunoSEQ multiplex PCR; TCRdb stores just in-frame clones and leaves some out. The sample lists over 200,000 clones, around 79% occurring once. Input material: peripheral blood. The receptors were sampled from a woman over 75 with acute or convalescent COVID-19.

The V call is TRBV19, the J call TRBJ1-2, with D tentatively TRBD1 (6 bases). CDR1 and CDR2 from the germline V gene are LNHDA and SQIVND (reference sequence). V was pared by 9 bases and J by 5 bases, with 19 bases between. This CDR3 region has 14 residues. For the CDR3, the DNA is TGTGCCAGCCGACAGGCCTCTCCGGGATATGGCTACACCTTC. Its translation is CASRQASPGYGYTF.

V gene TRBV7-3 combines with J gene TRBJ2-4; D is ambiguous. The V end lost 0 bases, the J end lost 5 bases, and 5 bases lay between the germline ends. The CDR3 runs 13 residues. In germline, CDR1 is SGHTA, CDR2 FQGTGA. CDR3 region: CASSLTSQNIQYF. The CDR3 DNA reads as TGTGCCAGCAGCTTAACTAGCCAAAACATTCAGTACTTC.

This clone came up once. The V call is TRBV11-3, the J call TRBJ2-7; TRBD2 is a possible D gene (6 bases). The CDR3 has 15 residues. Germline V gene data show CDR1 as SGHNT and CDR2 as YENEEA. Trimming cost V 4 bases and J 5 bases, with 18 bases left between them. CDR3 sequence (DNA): TGTGCCAGCAGCTCGGCGGGAACCACTTCGCACGAGCAGTACTTC. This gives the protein CASSSAGTTSHEQYF. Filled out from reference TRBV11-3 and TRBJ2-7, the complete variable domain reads EAGVVQSPRYKIIEKKQPVAFWCNPISGHNTLYWYLQNLGQGPELLIRYENEEAVDDSQLPKDRFSAERLKGVDSTLKIQPAELGDSAVYLCASSSAGTTSHEQYFGPGTRLTVT.

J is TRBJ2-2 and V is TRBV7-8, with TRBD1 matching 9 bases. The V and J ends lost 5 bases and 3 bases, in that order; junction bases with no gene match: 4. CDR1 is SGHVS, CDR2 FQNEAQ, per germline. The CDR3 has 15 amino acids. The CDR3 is CASSKQGAHTGELFF. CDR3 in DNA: TGTGCCAGCAGCAAACAGGGGGCGCACACCGGGGAGCTGTTTTTT.

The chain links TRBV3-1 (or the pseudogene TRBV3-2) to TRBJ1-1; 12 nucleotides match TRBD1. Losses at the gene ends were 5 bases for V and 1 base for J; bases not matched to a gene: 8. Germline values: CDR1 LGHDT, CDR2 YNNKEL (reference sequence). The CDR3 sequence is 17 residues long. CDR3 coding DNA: TGTGCCAGCAGCGACGGGACAGGGGGCCTTAGGAACACTGAAGCTTTCTTT. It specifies CASSDGTGGLRNTEAFF.

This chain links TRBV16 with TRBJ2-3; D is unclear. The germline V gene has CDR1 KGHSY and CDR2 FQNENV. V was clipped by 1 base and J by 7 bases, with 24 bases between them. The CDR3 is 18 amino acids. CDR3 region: CASSQLLGTGSRLNTQYF. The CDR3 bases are TGTGCCAGCAGCCAATTATTGGGTACCGGAAGCAGGCTAAATACGCAGTATTTT.

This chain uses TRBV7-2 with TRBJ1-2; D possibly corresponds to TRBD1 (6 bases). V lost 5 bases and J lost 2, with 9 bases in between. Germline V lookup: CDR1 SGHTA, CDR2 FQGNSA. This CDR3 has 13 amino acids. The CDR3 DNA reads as TGTGCCAGCAGCACAGGGACAAACTATGGCTACACCTTC. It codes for CASSTGTNYGYTF.

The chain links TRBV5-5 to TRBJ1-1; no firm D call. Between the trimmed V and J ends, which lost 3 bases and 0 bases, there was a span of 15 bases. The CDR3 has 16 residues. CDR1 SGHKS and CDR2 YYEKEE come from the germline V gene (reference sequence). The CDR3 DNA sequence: TGTGCCAGCAGCTATCGGGGTGGCGGGGTGAACACTGAAGCTTTCTTT. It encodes CASSYRGGGVNTEAFF.

The CDR3 DNA follows: TGTGCCAGCAGTTTTACAGGGGGAGTTGAAGCTTTCTTT. This sequence encodes CASSFTGGVEAFF. The genes are TRBV6-5 and TRBJ1-1, with TRBD1 matching over 8 bases. This CDR3 spans 13 amino acids. Germline CDR1 is MNHEY and CDR2 is SVGAGI. With 4 bases clipped from V and 7 bases from J, the junction kept 5 bases outside the gene matches.

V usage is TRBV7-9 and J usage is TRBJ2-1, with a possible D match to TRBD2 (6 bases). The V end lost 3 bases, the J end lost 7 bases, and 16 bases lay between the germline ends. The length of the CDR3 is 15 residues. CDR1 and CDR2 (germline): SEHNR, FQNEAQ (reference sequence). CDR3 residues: CASSFSDRGGNEQFF. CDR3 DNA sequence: TGTGCCAGCAGCTTCTCTGACCGAGGAGGGAATGAGCAGTTCTTC.

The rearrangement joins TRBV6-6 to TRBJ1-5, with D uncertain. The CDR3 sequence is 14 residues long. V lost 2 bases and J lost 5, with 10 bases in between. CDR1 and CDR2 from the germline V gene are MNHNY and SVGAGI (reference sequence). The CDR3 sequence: CASSYPEEDQPQHF. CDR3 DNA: TGTGCCAGCAGTTACCCAGAGGAAGATCAGCCCCAGCATTTT.

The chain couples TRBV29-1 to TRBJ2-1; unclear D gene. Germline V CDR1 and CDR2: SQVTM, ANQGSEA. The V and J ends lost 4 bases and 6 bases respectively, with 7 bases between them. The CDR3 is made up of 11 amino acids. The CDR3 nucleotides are TGCAGCGTTGCTGCGGCCAATGAGCAGTTCTTC. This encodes CSVAAANEQFF.

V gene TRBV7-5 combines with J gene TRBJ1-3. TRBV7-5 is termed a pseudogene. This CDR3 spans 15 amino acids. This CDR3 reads CVRSFRGSSGNTIYF. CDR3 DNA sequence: TGTGTCAGAAGCTTCCGAGGTTCCTCTGGAAACACCATATATTTT.

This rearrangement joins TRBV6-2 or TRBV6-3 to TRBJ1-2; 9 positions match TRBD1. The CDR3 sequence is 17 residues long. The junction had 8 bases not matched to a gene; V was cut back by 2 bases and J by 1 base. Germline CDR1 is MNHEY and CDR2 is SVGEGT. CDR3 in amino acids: CASSYRPQGASNYGYTF. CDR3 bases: TGTGCCAGCAGTTACCGACCACAGGGGGCAAGTAACTATGGCTACACCTTC.

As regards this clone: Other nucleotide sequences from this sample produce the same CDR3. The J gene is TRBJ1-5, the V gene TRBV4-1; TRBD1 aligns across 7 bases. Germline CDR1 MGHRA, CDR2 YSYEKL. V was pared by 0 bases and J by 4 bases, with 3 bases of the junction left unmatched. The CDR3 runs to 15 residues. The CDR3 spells CASSQDRQGNQPQHF. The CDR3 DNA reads TGCGCCAGCAGCCAAGACCGACAGGGAAATCAGCCCCAGCATTTT.

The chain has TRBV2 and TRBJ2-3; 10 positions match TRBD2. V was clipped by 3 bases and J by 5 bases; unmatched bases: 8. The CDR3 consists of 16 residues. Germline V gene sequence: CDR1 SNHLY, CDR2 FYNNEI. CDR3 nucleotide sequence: TGTGCCAGCAGTGACGGAAGCGGGGGGGCCATAGATACGCAGTATTTT. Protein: CASSDGSGGAIDTQYF.

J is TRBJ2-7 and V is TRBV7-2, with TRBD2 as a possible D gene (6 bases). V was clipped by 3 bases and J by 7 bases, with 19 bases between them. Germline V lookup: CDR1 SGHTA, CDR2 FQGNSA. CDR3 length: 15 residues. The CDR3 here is CASSLGFGGVREQYF. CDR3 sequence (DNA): TGTGCCAGCAGCTTGGGCTTCGGGGGTGTTAGGGAGCAGTACTTC.

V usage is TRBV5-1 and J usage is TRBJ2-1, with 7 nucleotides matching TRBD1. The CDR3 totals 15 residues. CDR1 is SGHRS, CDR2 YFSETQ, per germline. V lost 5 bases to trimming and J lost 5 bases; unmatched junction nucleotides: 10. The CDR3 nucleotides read TGCGCCAGCAGACAACTTCCGGGACAGAACAATGAGCAGTTCTTC. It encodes CASRQLPGQNNEQFF.

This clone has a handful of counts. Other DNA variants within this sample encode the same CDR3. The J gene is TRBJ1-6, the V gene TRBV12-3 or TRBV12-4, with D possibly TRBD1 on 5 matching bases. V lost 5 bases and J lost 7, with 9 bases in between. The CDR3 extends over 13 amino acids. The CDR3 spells CASSPSGNSPLHF. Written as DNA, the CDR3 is TGTGCCAGCAGTCCCTCAGGGAATTCACCCCTCCACTTT.

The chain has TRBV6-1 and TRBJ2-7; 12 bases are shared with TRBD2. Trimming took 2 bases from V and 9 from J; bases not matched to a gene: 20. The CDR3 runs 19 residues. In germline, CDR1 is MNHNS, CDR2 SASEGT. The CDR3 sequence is CASSENLPGLAGRKAGQYF. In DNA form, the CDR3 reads TGTGCCAGCAGTGAAAACCTACCGGGACTAGCGGGTCGAAAAGCTGGGCAGTACTTC.

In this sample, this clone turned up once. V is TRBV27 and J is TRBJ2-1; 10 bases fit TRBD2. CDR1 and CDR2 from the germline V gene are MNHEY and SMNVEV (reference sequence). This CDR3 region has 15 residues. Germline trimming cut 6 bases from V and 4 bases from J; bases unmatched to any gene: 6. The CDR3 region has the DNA TGTGCCAGCAGACCCTCTAGCGGGGGTTACAATGAGCAGTTCTTC. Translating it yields CASRPSSGGYNEQFF.

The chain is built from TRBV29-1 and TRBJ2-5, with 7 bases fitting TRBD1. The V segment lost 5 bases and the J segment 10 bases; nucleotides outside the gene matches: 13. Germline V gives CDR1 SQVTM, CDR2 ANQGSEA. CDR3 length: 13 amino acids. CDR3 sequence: CSVSPGQLRFQYF. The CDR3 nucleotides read TGCAGCGTTTCCCCGGGACAGCTAAGGTTCCAGTACTTC.